This T cell receptor beta chain was identified in a study of T-cell memory formation after mild COVID-19 (dated by TCRdb to the early 2020s). Study-level background: TCR sequence clusters from the two donors were largely donor specific. The cohort was made up of two young adult volunteers, one female and one male, who were previously healthy. In a couple of donors, T-cell clones that expanded and contracted after mild COVID-19 were tracked by sequencing TCRalpha and TCRbeta repertoires over time.

Results and caveats for the whole study, not just this receptor: From day 15 to 85, contracting clones showed balanced CD4/CD8 phenotypes, whereas a second wave of clones that expanded from day 15 to 37 leaned towards CD4+. Only two mild cases were covered in the study, and larger cohorts including severe cases with pre-infection samples were considered necessary. Contracting CD4+ clones turned up mainly in the CM and EM memory subsets, whereas EMRA was where CD8+ clones were enriched. Some responding clones were detected in pre-infection memory, suggesting pre-existing cross-reactive memory T cells joined the SARS-CoV-2 response. Whether the second-wave clones peaking on day 37 were SARS-CoV-2 specific was not confirmed.

The listed sequencing device is Illumina NovaSeq 6000. Using 5'RACE with constant-segment primers, TCRalpha and TCRbeta cDNA libraries were constructed, with sample barcodes and unique molecular identifiers added in the process. Trizol reagent was used to extract RNA from every sample. Library amplification was performed in two PCR steps, and a second sample barcode and Illumina TruSeq adapters were introduced in the second step. Libraries were sequenced on an Illumina NovaSeq with 2 x 150 bp paired-end reads. On the study's bioinformatics: Reads were demultiplexed and collapsed into UMI-guided consensus sequences with migec v1.2.7. Using mixcr v2.1.11, UMI consensuses were aligned to TRA and TRB V and J templates and then assembled into clonotypes. Clonotypes were classified as expanded or contracted when called significant by both edgeR and NoisET, with noise models trained on biological replicates. For edgeR calls, the cutoffs were a false discovery rate-adjusted p below 0.01 and a log2 fold-change threshold of 1. As an exploratory analysis of dynamics, max-normalized trajectories of the 1000 most abundant clonotypes were examined with PCA combined with hierarchical clustering. Separately sequenced CD4+ and CD8+ repertoires were used to assign the CD4 or CD8 phenotype of responding clones. TCRdb handled the public reads itself, with Q25 trimming in fastp and clone calling in MiXCR, and kept productive beta chains. One record per CDR3 amino acid sequence lists the most common genes and DNA. The V and J calls here are based on TCRdb, not the publication. The sample table shows about half a million distinct CDR3 sequences, and 18% are seen once. The top ten clonotypes cover 9% to 15% of the sample.

Ficoll-Paque density gradient centrifugation was used to isolate PBMCs. On this clonotype itself: The antigen it binds to is not known. No much larger clone is present one base from it, and per-base qualities are unavailable.

The clonotype was recovered from an adult woman who had mild COVID-19 (a few samples of this study predate the infection). The sample titles of this study are shuffled in the database, so cell type and time point are left out; the donor was told from shared clones. The material sequenced was PBMCs or a T cell subset sorted from them (not recorded which).

The CDR3 has the sequence CASSLGLGQEDEQFF. Read as DNA, the sequence is TGTGCCAGCAGTTTGGGACTGGGGCAGGAGGATGAGCAGTTCTTC. In this chain, TRBV6-5 is recombined with TRBJ2-1, with a tentative D gene TRBD2 over 6 matching bases. The CDR3 has 15 amino acids, counting the end cysteine and phenylalanine. Only the CDR3 part of the read is kept: 45 bases, read in frame from the first base. V was cut back by 4 bases and J by 8 bases, leaving a gap of 18 bases between them. The germline V gene yields MNHEY for CDR1 and SVGAGI for CDR2.